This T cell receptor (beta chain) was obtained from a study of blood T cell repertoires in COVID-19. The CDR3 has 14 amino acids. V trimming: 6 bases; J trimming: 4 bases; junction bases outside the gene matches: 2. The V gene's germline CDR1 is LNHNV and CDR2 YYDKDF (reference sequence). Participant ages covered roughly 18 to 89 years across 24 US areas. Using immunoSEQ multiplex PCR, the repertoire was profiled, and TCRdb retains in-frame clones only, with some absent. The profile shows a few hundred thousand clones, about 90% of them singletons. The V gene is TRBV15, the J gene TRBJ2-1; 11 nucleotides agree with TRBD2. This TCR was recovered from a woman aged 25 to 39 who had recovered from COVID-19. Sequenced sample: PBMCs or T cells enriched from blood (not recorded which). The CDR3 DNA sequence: TGTGCCACCAGTAGCGGGGGGGGTTACAATGAGCAGTTCTTC. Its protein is CATSSGGGYNEQFF.